This T cell receptor beta chain originates from a study of shared clonotypes between healthy human individuals. This table comes from immunoSEQ multiplex PCR, and its TCRdb copy is limited to in-frame clones, with some not included. Here the sample spans about 980,000 clones, 76% being singletons. CDR1 and CDR2 from the germline V gene are SGHKS and YYEKEE (reference sequence). V lost 2 bases, J lost 6 bases, and 8 bases stayed unmatched. The CDR3 sequence is 15 residues long. CD4+ cells underwent separation, giving CD45RA+ naive and CD45RA-negative memory subsets. The clonotype comes from a young man in good health. The J gene is TRBJ1-1, the V gene TRBV5-5; 9 nucleotides agree with TRBD1. The sequenced sample was memory CD4+ T cells sorted from blood. Subset specified: CD45RA-negative fraction. The CDR3 DNA follows: TGTGCCAGCAGCTTTCAGGACAGGGGTATATCTGAAGCTTTCTTT. As protein: CASSFQDRGISEAFF.